The 20 T cell receptor beta chains below were found in one sample sequenced in a study of blood T cells in healthy people across ages (dated by TCRdb to about 2015). Libraries were made using 5' RACE. This sample was sequenced with an Illumina HiSeq 2500. A second about 7 to 12 cycle PCR used a sample-barcoded 5' primer and a J-beta primer mix. The public sequencing data were trimmed at Q25 with fastp and processed into clonotypes with MiXCR by TCRdb, which kept only in-frame beta chains. Identical CDR3 protein sequences are pooled into one entry, listed with their most common genes and DNA. For this sample the table gives around 900,000 distinct CDR3 sequences, of which just over 50% were detected only once. The ten largest clones add up to around 21% of the sample. The sequencing sample was made of blood. Source of these receptors: a woman aged 60-75 years in good health.

This clonotype has more than one count but fewer than ten. The chain couples TRBV29-1 to TRBJ2-2, with a weak D call TRBD2 (6 bases). The V and J ends lost 6 bases and 4 bases respectively, with 18 bases between them. The CDR3 spans 15 residues. Per the germline V gene, CDR1 is SQVTM and CDR2 is ANQGSEA. CDR3 sequence: CSVATGTPITGELFF. The DNA for the CDR3 is TGCAGCGTCGCAACCGGGACTCCAATCACCGGGGAGCTGTTTTTT.

This clonotype was observed a handful of times. The chain recombines TRBV11-2 with TRBJ2-1; 11 bases fit TRBD2. The CDR3 is 15 amino acids. The V gene end was trimmed by 3 bases and the J gene end by 6 bases; junction bases not matched to a gene: 4. Germline-derived CDR1 and CDR2 are SGHAT and FQNNGV. DNA for the CDR3: TGTGCCAGCAGCTTCACTAGCGGGAGCATCAATGAGCAGTTCTTC. This gives the protein CASSFTSGSINEQFF.

CDR3 sequence: CASSSRTSGSDEQYF. DNA for the CDR3: TGCGCCAGCAGCTCCCGGACTAGCGGGAGTGATGAGCAGTACTTC. V gene TRBV5-1 combines with J gene TRBJ2-5, with TRBD2 matching over 13 bases. Germline V gene lookup returns CDR1 SGHRS and CDR2 YFSETQ. The CDR3 has 15 amino acids. The J segment lost 11 bases and the V segment lost 3 bases, leaving 10 bases of the junction unmatched.

Worth noting for this clonotype: Its ends do not fully match the called genes, so a read error is possible. This chain uses TRBV12-3 or TRBV12-4 with TRBJ2-5; unclear D gene. This CDR3 has 14 residues. CDR3 in amino acids: CASSKHDFQEAQYF. For the CDR3, the DNA is TGTGCCAGCAGTAAACACGACTTCCAAGAGGCCCAGTACTTC.

This chain's CDR3 is CASSVGAPREQYF. The CDR3 DNA reads TGTGCCAGCAGTGTGGGAGCCCCTCGCGAGCAGTACTTC. V is TRBV6-4 and J is TRBJ2-7; TRBD2 might be the D (5 bases). The CDR3 runs to 13 residues. V lost 4 bases, J lost 6 bases, and 13 bases lay in between. Germline CDR1 and CDR2: MRHNA and SNTAGT.

This clonotype was seen more than once but under ten times. This chain joins TRBV5-1 and TRBJ2-3, with 14 bases aligning to TRBD2. V shed 3 bases, J shed 6 bases, and the junction held 6 bases outside the gene matches. Germline V gene data show CDR1 as SGHRS and CDR2 as YFSETQ. The CDR3 is 16 amino acids. CDR3 sequence (DNA): TGCGCCAGCAGCTGGACTAGCGGGAGGACCAGTGATACGCAGTATTTT. Translating it yields CASSWTSGRTSDTQYF.

The rearrangement joins TRBV20-1 to TRBJ2-7; D gene unclear. Germline V gene data show CDR1 as DFQATT and CDR2 as SNEGSKA (reference sequence). Trimming cost V 6 bases and J 1 base, with 16 bases left between them. The CDR3 loop spans 14 amino acids. CDR3 sequence (DNA): TGCAGTGCGAGTAAAGAGAGTGATTCCTACGAGCAGTACTTC. It specifies CSASKESDSYEQYF.

The J gene is TRBJ2-7, the V gene TRBV7-2; 9 bases line up with TRBD1. The assigned J gene may be wrong: the sequence end matches TRBJ2-5 better. Germline V CDR1 and CDR2: SGHTA, FQGNSA. The length of the CDR3 is 16 residues. The CDR3 region is CASSTTGGVRLETQYF. Written as DNA, the CDR3 is TGTGCCAGCAGCACCACAGGGGGCGTAAGGTTGGAGACCCAGTACTTC.

The chain recombines TRBV7-2 with TRBJ2-3; 12 nucleotides line up with TRBD2. After removal of 1 base from V and 6 bases from J, the junction contained 8 bases not matched to a gene. CDR1 is SGHTA, CDR2 FQGNSA, per germline. This CDR3 region has 17 residues. The CDR3 loop reads CASSLGLAGGPGDTQYF. In DNA form, the CDR3 reads TGTGCCAGCAGCTTAGGCCTAGCGGGAGGGCCGGGGGATACGCAGTATTTT.

CDR3 amino acids: CASSLVVGDREKLFF. The CDR3 DNA reads as TGTGCCAGCAGCTTAGTGGTAGGGGATCGCGAAAAACTGTTTTTT. The V and J genes are TRBV7-9 and TRBJ1-4; D might be TRBD1 (5 bases). Germline V lookup: CDR1 SEHNR, CDR2 FQNEAQ (reference sequence). The CDR3 runs to 15 residues. V was cut by 1 base and J by 8 bases, with 14 bases left in between.

This chain links TRBV4-1 with TRBJ2-3; TRBD1 matches 8 bases. CDR1 and CDR2 (germline): MGHRA, YSYEKL. The CDR3 length is 14 residues. The V and J ends lost 8 bases and 3 bases, in that order; junction bases with no gene match: 7. In DNA form, the CDR3 reads TGCGCCAGCCTCGGGACAGGCCGAACAGATACGCAGTATTTT. Its protein is CASLGTGRTDTQYF.

This clonotype was seen ten or more times. This chain uses TRBV6-2 or TRBV6-3 with TRBJ2-3; possible D gene TRBD2, 6 bases. CDR3 size: 15 residues. V was clipped by 2 bases and J by 2 bases, with 11 bases between them. The V gene's germline CDR1 is MNHEY and CDR2 SVGEGT. DNA of the CDR3: TGTGCCAGCAGTTACCGTAGCGGAATCACAGATACGCAGTATTTT. Translated, it gives CASSYRSGITDTQYF.

The J gene is TRBJ2-5, the V gene TRBV28, with TRBD2 as a possible D gene (6 bases). This CDR3 is built from 14 residues. The germline V and J ends were trimmed by 6 bases and 3 bases, with 14 bases remaining between them. Germline values: CDR1 MDHEN, CDR2 SYDVKM. The DNA of the CDR3 is TGTGCCAGCAGGGATCCGGGACTGGAAGAGACCCAGTACTTC. Translated: CASRDPGLEETQYF.

V usage is TRBV7-9 and J usage is TRBJ2-5; 7 positions match TRBD2. The DNA end is a closer match to TRBJ2-7, so the J assignment may be wrong. Germline CDR1 and CDR2: SEHNR and FQNEAQ (reference sequence). CDR3 length: 14 residues. The CDR3 sequence is CASSLGGTIDEQYF. CDR3 nucleotide sequence: TGTGCCAGCAGCTTAGGGGGGACTATCGACGAGCAGTACTTC.

This rearrangement joins TRBV25-1 to TRBJ2-1; TRBD2 matches 10 bases. Trimming removed 1 base from V and 0 bases from J; junction bases left unmatched: 6. The CDR3 has 18 amino acids. Germline CDR1 and CDR2: MGHDK and SYGVNS. CDR3 region: CASSELLLAGVSYNEQFF. CDR3 sequence (DNA): TGTGCCAGCAGTGAATTGCTCCTAGCGGGAGTCTCCTACAATGAGCAGTTCTTC.

This clonotype was observed a handful of times. The chain recombines TRBV29-1 with TRBJ2-7; no reliable D call. Germline V CDR1 and CDR2: SQVTM, ANQGSEA. V was cut by 5 bases and J by 3 bases, with 11 bases left in between. The CDR3 consists of 12 residues. CDR3 sequence (DNA): TGCAGCGTTTCTGGGCCGGGCTACGAGCAGTACTTC. It codes for CSVSGPGYEQYF.

This clonotype was observed a single time. The chain has TRBV2 and TRBJ2-1; TRBD1 is a possible D gene (5 bases). CDR3 length: 12 residues. CDR1 and CDR2 (germline): SNHLY, FYNNEI. Trimming removed 4 bases from V and 12 bases from J, with 13 bases in between. CDR3 sequence (DNA): TGTGCCAGCAGTGTCTCCTGGCAGGGGCAGTTCTTC. Encoded protein: CASSVSWQGQFF.

The chain joins TRBV5-1 to TRBJ2-7; D perhaps matches TRBD1 (6 bases). The CDR3 is 14 amino acids. The V end was cut by 8 bases, the J end by 2 bases, with 17 bases between. Germline V gene data show CDR1 as SGHRS and CDR2 as YFSETQ. The CDR3 region has the DNA TGCGCCAGTAGTTCTGGACAGTCCCCCTACGAGCAGTACTTC. This gives the protein CASSSGQSPYEQYF.

This clonotype occurred a few times. This chain joins TRBV28 and TRBJ1-2; 9 bases map to TRBD1. There are 15 residues in the CDR3. J was trimmed by 6 bases and V by 6 bases; bases with no gene match: 11. Germline loops: CDR1 MDHEN, CDR2 SYDVKM. The CDR3 loop is CASSRPGQGHHGYTF. The DNA of the CDR3 is TGTGCCAGCAGCCGCCCGGGACAGGGTCATCATGGCTACACCTTC.

The chain couples TRBV28 to TRBJ2-3; 12 nucleotides agree with TRBD2. V gave up 8 bases and J gave up 3 bases; unmatched junction bases: 6. Per the germline V gene, CDR1 is MDHEN and CDR2 is SYDVKM. The CDR3 length is 15 residues. Written as DNA, the CDR3 is TGTGCCAGCCCTAAGACTAGCGGGAGTACAGATACGCAGTATTTT. Residues: CASPKTSGSTDTQYF.